Reported below is one T cell receptor beta chain. These data are taken from a study of Graves' ophthalmopathy and Graves' hyperthyroidism. The CDR3 is made up of 15 amino acids. CDR1 is LNHDA, CDR2 SQIVND, per germline (reference sequence). Trimming removed 5 bases at V and 4 bases at J, with 12 bases between. Transcripts of RNA were the source for amplifying TCR beta CDR3 regions. Scientists carried out first-round RT-PCR using HTBI primers and then a second-round multiplex PCR. In TCRdb, the multiplex PCR reads were re-called with MiXCR into one record per CDR3 protein. The table lists around 1,200,000 distinct CDR3 sequences, 35% to 40% of them singletons, with 11% in the top ten.

The J gene is TRBJ2-6, the V gene TRBV19; unclear D gene. The source material was peripheral blood or thyroid tissue (not recorded which). The TCR comes from an adult man with Graves' hyperthyroidism. The chain's CDR3 is CASSPVGGGANVLTF. The CDR3 nucleotides read TGTGCCAGTAGTCCCGTCGGTGGGGGGGCCAACGTCCTGACTTTC.